This T cell receptor beta chain emerged from a study of CD8 T cells in ankylosing spondylitis. MiXCR, run by TCRdb on the 5' RACE reads, gives a single entry per CDR3 protein. The sample includes more than 110,000 distinct CDR3 sequences, 7% to 9% seen only once; the top ten take approximately 7%. The CDR3 loop spans 20 amino acids. The J gene is TRBJ1-5, the V gene TRBV21-1. TRBV21-1 represents a pseudogene. Sequencing was performed on synovial fluid, either unsorted or a sorted T cell fraction (not recorded which). This TCR was recovered from a male donor with ankylosing spondylitis. CDR3 residues: CASSQNFPREDLYGNQPQHF. The CDR3 nucleotides are TGTGCCAGCAGCCAGAACTTCCCTCGGGAGGATCTCTATGGCAATCAGCCCCAGCATTTT.